This entry lists 21 T cell receptor beta chains sequenced from one sample in a study of CD8 T cells in Susac syndrome. Random hexamers were used to reverse transcribe the RNA input (roughly 0.5 to 1 ug). TCRdb ran MiXCR on the immunoSEQ multiplex PCR reads and lists one entry per CDR3 protein. Found here are around 220,000 distinct CDR3 sequences, 92% of them singletons; the top ten hold over 0.1%. Sequencing was carried out using CD8+ T cells from PBMCs. The receptors were sampled from a human donor with multiple sclerosis.

This clonotype was found a few times. The CDR3 DNA follows: TGTGCCAGCAGCCTAAGCGGGGCAGGCTACGAGCAGTACTTC. Its translation: CASSLSGAGYEQYF. This chain joins TRBV4-2 and TRBJ2-7; 7 nucleotides align to TRBD2. Germline V CDR1 and CDR2: LGHNA, YNFKEQ. V dropped 4 bases and J dropped 3; count of bases not matched to a gene: 6. The CDR3 covers 14 residues.

This clonotype showed up just once. J is TRBJ2-7 and V is TRBV4-1, with 8 positions matching TRBD2. The V segment lost 4 bases and the J segment 2 bases; nucleotides outside the gene matches: 4. There are 14 residues in the CDR3. Germline V lookup: CDR1 MGHRA, CDR2 YSYEKL. The CDR3 region is CASSRVAGTYEQYF. CDR3 in DNA: TGCGCCAGCAGCCGGGTAGCGGGGACCTACGAGCAGTACTTC.

The chain employs TRBV13 and TRBJ2-7, with TRBD2 identical over 15 bases. Losses at the gene ends were 5 bases for V and 4 bases for J; bases not matched to a gene: 3. The CDR3 length is 15 residues. The germline gives CDR1 PRHDT, CDR2 FYEKMQ (reference sequence). The CDR3 DNA reads as TGTGCCAGCAGCCACGGACTAGCGGGAGGGTACGAGCAGTACTTC. This translates into CASSHGLAGGYEQYF.

The gene calls are TRBV6-5 and TRBJ2-7, with D possibly TRBD2 on 7 matching bases. Germline V gives CDR1 MNHEY, CDR2 SVGAGI. The CDR3 totals 14 residues. The ends were cut back, 10 bases at V and 3 bases at J, with 19 bases in the middle. CDR3 region: CATRVGGGGYEQYF. As DNA, the CDR3 is TGTGCCACCCGGGTGGGGGGCGGGGGCTACGAGCAGTACTTC.

CDR3 DNA sequence: TGTGCCGGATTTAACACTGAAGCTTTCTTT. It is translated as CAGFNTEAFF. The chain couples TRBV30 to TRBJ1-1; D unclear. Germline V CDR1 and CDR2: GTSNPN, SVGIG (reference sequence). The CDR3 runs to 10 residues. V was trimmed by 8 bases and J by 2 bases, leaving 6 bases between them.

The rearrangement links TRBV19 to TRBJ1-5; D ambiguous. Germline values: CDR1 LNHDA, CDR2 SQIVND (reference sequence). The CDR3 sequence is 17 residues long. V lost 2 bases and J 0 bases, leaving 14 bases between the germline ends. The CDR3 reads CASSITFQEISNQPQHF. The CDR3 region has the DNA TGTGCCAGTAGTATAACTTTTCAGGAGATTAGCAATCAGCCCCAGCATTTT.

This clonotype was picked up one time. This rearrangement joins TRBV12-3 or TRBV12-4 to TRBJ2-3; the D is unclear. The germline V and J ends were trimmed by 5 bases and 1 base, with 13 bases remaining between them. The CDR3 has 15 residues. The CDR3 DNA reads TGTGCCAGCAGTCCCCCGGTAAGCGGCACAGATACGCAGTATTTT. Amino acid sequence: CASSPPVSGTDTQYF.

The CDR3 sequence: CASSSDGPPSYNEQFF. The CDR3 region has the DNA TGTGCCAGCAGCTCTGACGGTCCGCCTTCCTACAATGAGCAGTTCTTC. This chain joins TRBV5-6 and TRBJ2-1; D call uncertain. The germline V gene has CDR1 SGHDT and CDR2 YYEEEE. V gave up 3 bases and J gave up 1 base, with 14 bases separating them. This CDR3 has 16 amino acids.

This chain uses TRBV7-9 with TRBJ1-2; D ambiguous. V was pared by 1 base and J by 9 bases, with 15 bases between. In germline, CDR1 is SEHNR, CDR2 FQNEAQ (reference sequence). There are 14 residues in the CDR3. CDR3: CASSLEAGSGSYTF. In nucleotides, the CDR3 is TGTGCCAGCAGCTTAGAGGCAGGATCGGGGAGCTACACCTTC.

Written as DNA, the CDR3 is TGTGCCAGCAGCCAAGATCATGGGACCTACGAGCAGTACTTC. Translating it yields CASSQDHGTYEQYF. This chain links TRBV3-1 with TRBJ2-7; D is undetermined. CDR1 is LGHDT, CDR2 YNNKEL, per germline (reference sequence). With 0 bases removed from V and 2 bases from J, the gap between germline ends came to 8 bases. This CDR3 contains 14 residues.

This chain uses TRBV7-8 with TRBJ2-5; D tentatively reads TRBD1 or TRBD2 (5 bases each). Germline CDR1 is SGHVS and CDR2 is FQNEAQ. V gave up 1 base and J gave up 9 bases, with 18 bases separating them. The CDR3 loop spans 15 amino acids. The CDR3 protein is CASSLEAGNMGAQYF. The CDR3 nucleotides read TGTGCCAGCAGCTTAGAGGCAGGGAACATGGGGGCCCAGTACTTC.

The chain recombines TRBV12-3 or TRBV12-4 with TRBJ2-4; D is unresolved. V lost 6 bases and J 8 bases, leaving 20 bases between the germline ends. CDR3 length: 15 residues. CDR3 protein: CASSQSVVERDIQYF. The CDR3 DNA sequence: TGTGCCAGCAGCCAAAGTGTGGTCGAAAGGGACATTCAGTACTTC.

The genes are TRBV5-4 and TRBJ2-3; TRBD1 matches 8 bases. Germline-derived CDR1 and CDR2 are SGHNT and YYREEE (reference sequence). The CDR3 covers 15 residues. V lost 5 bases and J lost 3; bases outside the gene matches: 8. CDR3 loop: CASRGQGAATDTQYF. The CDR3 region has the DNA TGTGCCAGCAGGGGGCAGGGGGCAGCGACAGATACGCAGTATTTT. Variable domain in full (rest from reference TRBV5-4 and TRBJ2-3): ETGVTQSPTHLIKTRGQQVTLRCSSQSGHNTVSWYQQALGQGPQFIFQYYREEENGRGNFPPRFSGLQFPNYSSELNVNALELDDSALYLCASRGQGAATDTQYFGPGTRLTVL.

The chain links TRBV23-1 to TRBJ1-2; D perhaps matches TRBD1 (6 bases). TRBV23-1 is marked as an open reading frame, function uncertain. This CDR3 comprises 16 residues. Trimming pared 6 bases from V and 3 bases from J, leaving 20 bases between. The CDR3 DNA follows: TGCGCCAGCAGGCCCCCTGGGGGCAGGGCGGACTATGGCTACACCTTC. It encodes CASRPPGGRADYGYTF.

J is TRBJ1-2 and V is TRBV12-3 or TRBV12-4, with 7 bases that match TRBD1. This CDR3 has 18 residues. V lost 10 bases, J lost 6 bases, and 26 bases stayed unmatched. CDR3 sequence: CAIRPPRGGAPGSDGYTF. The CDR3 region has the DNA TGTGCCATTCGGCCCCCCCGAGGGGGCGCCCCAGGATCGGATGGCTACACCTTC.

J is TRBJ2-7 and V is TRBV15; 11 positions match TRBD2. The CDR3 spans 17 residues. Trimming took 1 base from V and 0 from J; bases not matched to a gene: 5. CDR1 LNHNV and CDR2 YYDKDF come from the germline V gene (reference sequence). The CDR3 region is CATSRGIGLAGSYEQYF. The DNA of the CDR3 is TGTGCCACCAGCAGAGGCATTGGACTAGCGGGCTCCTACGAGCAGTACTTC.

V is TRBV29-1 and J is TRBJ1-1, with 8 bases that match TRBD1. V was clipped by 5 bases and J by 6 bases; unmatched bases: 11. Germline CDR1 SQVTM, CDR2 ANQGSEA. CDR3 length: 14 residues. The CDR3 DNA reads as TGCAGCGTTCAGACAGGGGCAGGGACCGCTGAAGCTTTCTTT. This gives the protein CSVQTGAGTAEAFF. The full variable domain, in which reference TRBV29-1 and TRBJ1-1 provide the parts outside the CDR3, is SAVISQKPSRDICQRGTSLTIQCQVDSQVTMMFWYRQQPGQSLTLIATANQGSEATYESGFVIDKFPISRPNLTFSTLTVSNMSPEDSSIYLCSVQTGAGTAEAFFGQGTRLTVV.

This clonotype was counted a few times. This sequence joins TRBV3-1 and TRBJ2-6; D unresolved. Germline V gene sequence: CDR1 LGHDT, CDR2 YNNKEL (reference sequence). This CDR3 spans 14 amino acids. Trimming stripped 3 bases from V and 0 bases from J, with 3 bases between. The chain's CDR3 is CASSQGSGANVLTF. CDR3 DNA sequence: TGTGCCAGCAGCCAGGGCTCTGGGGCCAACGTCCTGACTTTC.

The rearrangement uses TRBV12-5 and TRBJ1-2; D unclear. The V and J ends lost 1 base and 4 bases respectively, with 13 bases between them. Germline-derived CDR1 and CDR2 are LGHNT and FRNRAP. The CDR3 is made up of 15 amino acids. The CDR3 DNA is TGTGCTAGTGGTTTGGCCTCCGGGATCCGCTATGGCTACACCTTC. It yields the protein CASGLASGIRYGYTF.

This chain connects TRBV4-1 to TRBJ2-3, with D uncertain. CDR3 size: 14 residues. Germline lookup yields CDR1 MGHRA and CDR2 YSYEKL. Trimming took off 4 bases at V and 5 bases at J, with 13 bases between the two ends. DNA of the CDR3: TGCGCCAGCAGCCCCCCTTCGCGTTTAGATACGCAGTATTTT. This sequence encodes CASSPPSRLDTQYF.

The CDR3 protein is CASSEGTSGVVSYEQYF. DNA for the CDR3: TGTGCCAGCAGTGAAGGGACTAGCGGGGTAGTATCGTACGAGCAGTACTTC. The V and J genes are TRBV6-1 and TRBJ2-7; 12 nucleotides match TRBD2. J gave up 4 bases and V 1 base, and 8 bases lay outside the gene matches. Germline V gives CDR1 MNHNS, CDR2 SASEGT. The CDR3 runs to 17 residues.